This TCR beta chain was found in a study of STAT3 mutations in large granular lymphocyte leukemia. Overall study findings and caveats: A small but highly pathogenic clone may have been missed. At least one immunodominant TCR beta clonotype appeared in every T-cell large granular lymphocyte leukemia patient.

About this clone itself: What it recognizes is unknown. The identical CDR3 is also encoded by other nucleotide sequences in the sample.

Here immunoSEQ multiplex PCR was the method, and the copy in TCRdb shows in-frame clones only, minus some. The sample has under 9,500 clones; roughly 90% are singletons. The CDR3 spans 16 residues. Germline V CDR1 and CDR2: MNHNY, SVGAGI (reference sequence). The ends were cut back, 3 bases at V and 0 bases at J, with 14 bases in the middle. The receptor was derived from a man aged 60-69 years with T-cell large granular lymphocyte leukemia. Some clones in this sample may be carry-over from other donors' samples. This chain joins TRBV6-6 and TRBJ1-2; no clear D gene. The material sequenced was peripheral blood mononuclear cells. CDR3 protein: CASSYLAPGSNYGYTF. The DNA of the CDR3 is TGTGCCAGCAGTTATCTGGCCCCGGGGTCTAACTATGGCTACACCTTC.